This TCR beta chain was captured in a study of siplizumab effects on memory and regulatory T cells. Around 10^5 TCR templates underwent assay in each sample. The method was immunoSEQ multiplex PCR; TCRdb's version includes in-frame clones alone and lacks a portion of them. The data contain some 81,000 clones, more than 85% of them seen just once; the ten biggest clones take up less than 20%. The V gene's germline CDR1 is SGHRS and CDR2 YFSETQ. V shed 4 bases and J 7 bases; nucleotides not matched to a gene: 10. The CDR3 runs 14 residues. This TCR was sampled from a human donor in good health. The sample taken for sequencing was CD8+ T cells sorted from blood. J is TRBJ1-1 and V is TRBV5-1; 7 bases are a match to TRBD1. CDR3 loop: CASSPQGGGGEAFF. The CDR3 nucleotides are TGCGCCAGCAGCCCCCAGGGAGGGGGCGGTGAAGCTTTCTTT.